This T cell receptor beta chain appears in the sequencing data of a study of blood T cell repertoires in COVID-19 (dated by TCRdb to 2018 to 2021). Regarding the study in general: Collaborator samples came from the United States, Italy and Spain and covered acute and convalescent phases of COVID-19. The prospective study material was composed of cDNA or gDNA derived from T cells, B-cell-depleted T cells, or PBMCs. Deeply sampled blood TCRbeta repertoires from subjects exposed to, actively infected with, or recovered from COVID-19 were included in the dataset. The repertoires were released in a freely available public database intended as a resource for research on the immune response to SARS-CoV-2. Samples came from the ongoing ImmuneRACE study (first 160 participants) plus 1,254 subjects from 6 global collaborators. Nearly every sample came with metadata listing a de-identified subject ID, COVID-19 status, age in years and sex. Where available, HLA class I and class II types were obtained from metadata supplied by the sample provider rather than from assay-based typing.

The collaborating institutions used their own protocols to collect whole blood in K2EDTA tubes. Collaborator samples were shipped for TCRbeta analysis as frozen whole blood, isolated PBMCs, or DNA extracted from either sample type. Details on this clone: Its antigen target is currently unknown. Per-nucleotide qualities are absent, and no much larger clonotype sits a single base away.

The CDR3 spans 17 residues, from the cysteine through the phenylalanine. CDR3 DNA only is kept here, 51 bases in frame from base 1. Looking up the germline V gene (reference sequence) yields CDR1 MNHEY and CDR2 SMNVEV. Trimming takes 4 bases off V and 4 bases off J; junction bases not matched to a gene: 9. Broad study findings and their caveats: How much clinical and demographic metadata was included differed by source and by participant, and the metadata was provided uncurated.

TCRbeta CDR3 regions were amplified from genomic DNA using the immunoSEQ Assay, a bias-controlled multiplex PCR. From the authors' description of their analysis: Nucleated cell counts per sample were estimated from amplification of reference gene primers within the assay. To quantify the absolute abundance of each unique TCRbeta CDR3 rearrangement, sequence reads were collapsed and filtered. For each sample, productive Simpson clonality was calculated as the square root of Simpson's diversity index across productive rearrangements. This immuneACCESS table, as held by TCRdb, lists in-frame sequences with V and J called but not all clones. Of the missing ones, under half trace to an unresolved V gene in checked studies; the others have no known cause. That table is the source of V, J and clone size, and D and trimming were worked out from the DNA. This sample holds some 130,000 clones; about 85% were observed only once. Approximately 11% of the sample comes from the top ten.

The clonotype was recovered from an older man with acute or convalescent COVID-19. This sequence uses TRBV27 and TRBJ2-1, with TRBD2 identical over 11 junction bases. Sample: peripheral blood. The bases are TGTGCCAGCAGTTCCCTAATAAGACTAGCGGGATACAATGAGCAGTTCTTC. Translation gives CASSSLIRLAGYNEQFF.